One sample yielded the 4 T cell receptor beta chains listed below, sequenced in a study of identical twins. TCRdb re-derived calls from the 5' RACE reads in MiXCR, one entry per CDR3 protein. The sample records about 530,000 distinct CDR3 sequences, approximately 20% being singletons. These data also formed part of another study, on yellow fever vaccine responses in identical twins.

The sample was CD4+ T cells sorted from blood. The source is a woman younger than 30 in good health.

The sample holds many counts of this clonotype. The V and J genes are TRBV20-1 and TRBJ1-1; D unclear. The germline V gene encodes CDR1 DFQATT and CDR2 SNEGSKA (reference sequence). The CDR3 is 12 amino acids. V gave up 7 bases and J gave up 0 bases, with 9 bases separating them. The CDR3 DNA sequence: TGCAGTGGGATGGGGATGAACACTGAAGCTTTCTTT. Its translation is CSGMGMNTEAFF.

The chain carries TRBV15 and TRBJ2-7, with D maybe TRBD2 (6 bases). V lost 1 base and J 3 bases, leaving 10 bases between the germline ends. Per the germline V gene, CDR1 is LNHNV and CDR2 is YYDKDF (reference sequence). The CDR3 is made up of 14 amino acids. Here the CDR3 DNA reads TGTGCCACCAGCAGAGCGGGAGTGGGCTACGAGCAGTACTTC. Protein: CATSRAGVGYEQYF.

The genes are TRBV10-3 and TRBJ1-5; D is perhaps TRBD1 (6 bases). V lost 6 bases and J lost 3, with 12 bases in between. The CDR3 contains 14 residues. Germline V gene sequence: CDR1 ENHRY, CDR2 SYGVKD. CDR3 coding DNA: TGTGCCATCAGCCACGGACAGCTCAATCAGCCCCAGCATTTT. This gives the protein CAISHGQLNQPQHF.

This clonotype was picked up many times. The chain carries TRBV12-3 or TRBV12-4 and TRBJ1-2, with a weak D call TRBD1 (5 bases). This CDR3 region has 13 residues. Trimming removed 10 bases from V and 2 bases from J, with 14 bases in between. The CDR3 DNA follows: TGTGCCACTGCGACAGCCCTAAACTATGGCTACACCTTC. Protein sequence: CATATALNYGYTF.